A single sample gave rise to the 15 T cell receptor beta chains below, sequenced in a study of T cells in lung cancer brain metastases. The method was immunoSEQ multiplex PCR; TCRdb's version includes in-frame clones alone and lacks a portion of them. The sample contains fewer than 7,000 clones, less than 90% of which appear only once. Specimen: tumor tissue from the primary lung tumor. The receptor source for this set is a man in his 70s with non-small cell lung cancer.

This clone has a single count. The rearrangement links TRBV30 to TRBJ2-7; TRBD2 matches at 10 bases. This CDR3 region has 12 residues. Losses at the gene ends were 0 bases for V and 7 bases for J; bases not matched to a gene: 0. CDR1 and CDR2 from the germline V gene are GTSNPN and SVGIG (reference sequence). The CDR3 protein is CAWSVLAGEQYF. CDR3 coding DNA: TGTGCCTGGAGTGTACTAGCGGGGGAGCAGTACTTC.

This chain uses TRBV4-3 with TRBJ1-4; no definite D call. The CDR3 is 15 residues long. The ends were cut back, 0 bases at V and 1 base at J, with 6 bases in the middle. Per the germline V gene, CDR1 is LGHNA and CDR2 is YSLEER. The CDR3 reads CASSQETGTNEKLFF. The CDR3, as DNA: TGCGCCAGCAGCCAAGAAACGGGAACTAATGAAAAACTGTTTTTT.

This chain joins TRBV19 and TRBJ1-2; possibly TRBD1 for D (6 bases). The germline V gene encodes CDR1 LNHDA and CDR2 SQIVND (reference sequence). The CDR3 loop spans 14 amino acids. With 8 bases removed from V and 3 bases from J, the gap between germline ends came to 16 bases. The CDR3 bases are TGTGCCAGTGCCCCGACAGGAATGGACTATGGCTACACCTTC. It yields the protein CASAPTGMDYGYTF.

The V call is TRBV10-1, the J call TRBJ1-5; no definite D call. The CDR3 is made up of 13 amino acids. Trimming removed 5 bases at V and 0 bases at J, with 5 bases between. Germline V lookup: CDR1 WNHNN, CDR2 SYGVQD (reference sequence). The chain's CDR3 is CASSHSSNQPQHF. CDR3 in DNA: TGCGCCAGCAGTCACAGTAGCAATCAGCCCCAGCATTTT.

The chain is built from TRBV20-1 and TRBJ2-2, with unresolved D. The CDR3 contains 11 residues. Trimming removed 4 bases at V and 5 bases at J, with 5 bases between. In germline, CDR1 is DFQATT, CDR2 SNEGSKA (reference sequence). The DNA for the CDR3 is TGCAGTGCTATGGGAACCGGGGAGCTGTTTTTT. Translating gives CSAMGTGELFF.

The table lists this clone with a few counts. V gene TRBV11-2 combines with J gene TRBJ1-5; tentatively, D is TRBD1 (6 bases). Trimming took off 5 bases at V and 0 bases at J, with 14 bases between the two ends. This CDR3 has 16 residues. Germline CDR1 and CDR2: SGHAT and FQNNGV. The CDR3 sequence: CASSLRGGLSNQPQHF. The CDR3 region has the DNA TGTGCCAGCAGCCTTAGAGGGGGACTTAGCAATCAGCCCCAGCATTTT.

The chain combines TRBV30 with TRBJ1-1; D unclear. Trimming took off 1 base at V and 8 bases at J, with 11 bases between the two ends. In germline, CDR1 is GTSNPN, CDR2 SVGIG (reference sequence). This CDR3 spans 12 amino acids. CDR3 coding DNA: TGTGCCTGGAGTGATACCGGGCTGGAAGCTTTCTTT. It is translated as CAWSDTGLEAFF. The whole variable domain, filled in from reference TRBV30 and TRBJ1-1, reads SQTIHQWPATLVQPVGSPLSLECTVEGTSNPNLYWYRQAAGRGLQLLFYSVGIGQISSEVPQNLSASRPQDRQFILSSKKLLLSDSGFYLCAWSDTGLEAFFGQGTRLTVV.

This clone is a singleton in its sample. This chain joins TRBV25-1 and TRBJ2-3, with TRBD2 as a possible D gene (7 bases). V lost 8 bases to trimming and J lost 4 bases, with 19 bases between them. The CDR3 loop spans 15 amino acids. Germline V lookup: CDR1 MGHDK, CDR2 SYGVNS. CDR3 sequence reads: CASGRRRGGPDTQYF. For the CDR3, the DNA is TGTGCCAGCGGGCGGAGGAGGGGGGGCCCAGATACGCAGTATTTT. The variable domain in full, completed from reference TRBV25-1 and TRBJ2-3, reads EADIYQTPRYLVIGTGKKITLECSQTMGHDKMYWYQQDPGMELHLIHYSYGVNSTEKGDLSSESTVSRIRTEHFPLTLESARPSHTSQYLCASGRRRGGPDTQYFGPGTRLTVL.

In nucleotides, the CDR3 is TGTGCCAGCAGTCCCCCCCCCGGAGATACGCAGTATTTT. Its translation is CASSPPPGDTQYF. The rearrangement joins TRBV27 to TRBJ2-3; D is ambiguous. Between the trimmed V and J ends, which lost 5 bases and 5 bases, there was a span of 11 bases. The CDR3 is 13 amino acids. Germline CDR1 is MNHEY and CDR2 is SMNVEV (reference sequence).

The chain employs TRBV7-2 and TRBJ2-1, with 11 bases matching TRBD2. The length of the CDR3 is 15 residues. Germline CDR1 reads SGHTA; CDR2 reads FQGNSA. V gave up 0 bases and J gave up 8 bases; unmatched junction bases: 3. CDR3 in DNA: TGTGCCAGCAGCTTAGCTACTAGCGGGGGCTATGAGCAGTTCTTC. It specifies CASSLATSGGYEQFF.

The CDR3 loop is CASSLEGKEGYTF. For the CDR3, the DNA is TGCGCCAGCAGCTTGGAGGGAAAAGAAGGCTACACCTTC. The V gene is TRBV5-1, the J gene TRBJ1-2; the D is unclear. CDR1 is SGHRS, CDR2 YFSETQ, per germline. Trimming stripped 0 bases from V and 8 bases from J, with 11 bases between. The CDR3 covers 13 residues.

The chain uses TRBV5-1 and TRBJ2-2, with D uncertain. The germline V gene encodes CDR1 SGHRS and CDR2 YFSETQ. V shed 3 bases and J shed 5 bases, with 11 bases lying between them. The CDR3 totals 14 residues. DNA of the CDR3: TGCGCCAGCAGCTGGGTGGAGCTAACCGGGGAGCTGTTTTTT. It encodes CASSWVELTGELFF.

This clone has just a few counts. The J gene is TRBJ2-2, the V gene TRBV29-1, with 8 positions matching TRBD2. This CDR3 contains 15 residues. V lost 4 bases, J lost 7 bases, and 11 bases stayed unmatched. The germline V gene encodes CDR1 SQVTM and CDR2 ANQGSEA. CDR3 coding DNA: TGCAGCGTTGGAGGAAGCGGGAGCTATGGCGGGGAGCTGTTTTTT. It specifies CSVGGSGSYGGELFF.

This clone showed up just once. This sequence joins TRBV7-3 and TRBJ2-5, with D unclear. The CDR3 extends over 10 amino acids. V was trimmed by 7 bases and J by 4 bases, leaving 4 bases between them. Germline assignment: CDR1 SGHTA and CDR2 FQGTGA. The CDR3 is CASTGETQYF. The CDR3 DNA sequence: TGTGCCAGCACTGGAGAGACCCAGTACTTC.

The V gene is TRBV30, the J gene TRBJ2-2; D possibly matches TRBD1 or TRBD2 (6 bases each). This CDR3 contains 15 residues. Germline CDR1 GTSNPN, CDR2 SVGIG (reference sequence). Between the trimmed V and J ends, which lost 4 bases and 5 bases, there was a span of 17 bases. The CDR3 is CAWTMLQGGTGELFF. In nucleotides, the CDR3 is TGTGCCTGGACTATGCTACAGGGAGGAACCGGGGAGCTGTTTTTT.